The rows below give T cell receptor beta chains drawn from one sample of a study of T cells in Graves' hyperthyroidism and ophthalmopathy. MiXCR, applied by TCRdb to the multiplex PCR reads, yields one record per CDR3 protein. The sample carries 700,000 to 850,000 distinct CDR3 sequences, just over 35% recorded once. Sequencing was done on a sample of blood. The receptors were sampled from a woman aged 40 to 49 with Graves' hyperthyroidism. CDR3s include the opening cysteine and the closing phenylalanine or tryptophan. The D gene is left open where the match is weak. Clone size appears in some rows only: once, few, many, or a class for an expanded clone.

size,D,V,J,DNA,CDR3
few,TRBD1,TRBV19,TRBJ2-7,TGTGCCAGTATGCTAGACAGGGGATCCTACGAGCAGTACTTC,CASMLDRGSYEQYF
-,-,TRBV10-3,TRBJ2-3,TGTGCCATCCTTCTACAGAGGACAGATACGCAGTATTTT,CAILLQRTDTQYF
-,-,TRBV5-1,TRBJ1-2,TGCGCCAGCAGAAATCGGGACAAGAACTATGGCTACACCTTC,CASRNRDKNYGYTF
-,-,TRBV28,TRBJ1-2,TGTGCCAGCAGCTCCCCGGTCTATGGCTACACCTTC,CASSSPVYGYTF
few,-,TRBV10-2,TRBJ2-7,TGTGCCAGCACGGCCTCACCCCCTTTCTACGAGCAGTACTTC,CASTASPPFYEQYF
-,-,TRBV19,TRBJ1-5,TGTGCCAGTAGTTTCTGGGGGGCTCAGCCCCAGCATTTT,CASSFWGAQPQHF
-,-,TRBV6-6,TRBJ2-7,TGTGCCAGCAGTGGAGGCGCCACCCTCTCCTACGAGCAGTACTTC,CASSGGATLSYEQYF
-,-,TRBV7-9,TRBJ2-1,TGTGCCAGCAGTGCACGGCCAGAGGGTGAGCAGTTCTTC,CASSARPEGEQFF
many,-,TRBV19,TRBJ1-6,TGTGCCAGTAGAAGGGAGAGCTCCTATAATTCACCCCTCCACTTT,CASRRESSYNSPLHF
many,TRBD1,TRBV7-2,TRBJ2-7,TGTGCCAGCAGCTTACACGGGACAGGACAGTACTTC,CASSLHGTGQYF
-,-,TRBV7-2,TRBJ1-2,TGTGCCAGCACCCTGATACGGGACACCTATGGCTACACCTTC,CASTLIRDTYGYTF
few,TRBD1,TRBV5-1,TRBJ2-7,TGCGCCAGCAGCACAGCCGGGACAGTCTCCTACGAGCAGTACTTC,CASSTAGTVSYEQYF
many,-,TRBV29-1,TRBJ2-7,TGCAGCGTGGGGTCCTCCTACGAGCAGTACTTC,CSVGSSYEQYF
-,TRBD1,TRBV4-1,TRBJ2-7,TGCGCCAGCAGCCAAGTTCAGGGGGACGAGCAGTACTTC,CASSQVQGDEQYF
-,-,TRBV20-1,TRBJ2-7,TGCAGTGCTAGAGATGTAATTGGTTTCTACGAGCAGTACTTC,CSARDVIGFYEQYF
many,-,TRBV6-6,TRBJ1-2,TGTGCCAGCAGTTACGCTCCAGGTTTCGATGGCTACACCTTC,CASSYAPGFDGYTF
many,-,TRBV9,TRBJ2-6,TGTGCCAGCAGCGTAGCGACTGCATCTGGGGCCAACGTCCTGACTTTC,CASSVATASGANVLTF
-,-,TRBV4-2,TRBJ2-5,TGTGCCAGCAGCCAAGGGAGGGGACATCAGTACCAAGAGACCCAGTACTTC,CASSQGRGHQYQETQYF
few,TRBD2,TRBV12-3/TRBV12-4,TRBJ2-7,TGTGCCAGCAGTTTAGCGGGGGGACTAGCGGGCTTCACCTACGAGCAGTACTTC,CASSLAGGLAGFTYEQYF
few,TRBD1,TRBV6-1,TRBJ2-7,TGTGCCAGCAGACAGGGGAGCAACGAGCAGTACTTC,CASRQGSNEQYF
few,-,TRBV7-9,TRBJ1-5,TGTGCCAGCAGCACTGACATGAATCAGCCCCAGCATTTT,CASSTDMNQPQHF
many,TRBD1,TRBV29-1,TRBJ2-2,TGCAGCGTTGTGGGACAGTCGAACACCGGGGAGCTGTTTTTT,CSVVGQSNTGELFF
many,TRBD1,TRBV20-1,TRBJ1-1,TGCAGTGCTAAAGGGACAGCGAACACTGAAGCTTTCTTT,CSAKGTANTEAFF
few,-,TRBV7-2,TRBJ1-2,TGTGCCAGCAGCTTAGCGCTAATTGAAAACTATGGCTACACCTTC,CASSLALIENYGYTF
many,-,TRBV7-9,TRBJ1-1,TGTGCCAGCAGCTTACAGACACCCACGGAGGCTGAAGCTTTCTTT,CASSLQTPTEAEAFF
many,-,TRBV29-1,TRBJ1-4,TGCAGCGTGGGGACGTGGGATAATGAAAAACTGTTTTTT,CSVGTWDNEKLFF
many,-,TRBV7-2,TRBJ2-7,TGTGCCAGCAGCTCCATCTCTTACGAGCAGTACTTC,CASSSISYEQYF
few,-,TRBV12-3/TRBV12-4,TRBJ2-5,TGTGCCAGCAGTTTCCACAGGGTTTCTGGGGAGACCCAGTACTTC,CASSFHRVSGETQYF
many,-,TRBV12-3/TRBV12-4,TRBJ1-6,TGTGCCAGCAGTACGGGGCTAACCTATAATTCACCCCTCCACTTT,CASSTGLTYNSPLHF
-,-,TRBV2,TRBJ2-5,TGTGCCAGCAGCCGTATCTCGGAGACCCAGTACTTC,CASSRISETQYF
few,-,TRBV28,TRBJ2-2,TGTGCCAGCAAGGACGGCGGAACCACCGGGGAGCTGTTTTTT,CASKDGGTTGELFF
-,-,TRBV20-1,TRBJ2-5,TGCAGTGCTAGAATTATGGAGGTCGGCTGGGAGACCCAGTACTTC,CSARIMEVGWETQYF
-,-,TRBV7-9,TRBJ2-5,TGTGCCAGCAGCTTAGCAGAAGTCAAAGAGACCCAGTACTTC,CASSLAEVKETQYF
-,-,TRBV11-1,TRBJ1-1,TGTGCCAGCAGCTCGGCCCGAGGTATTGAAGCTTTCTTT,CASSSARGIEAFF
-,TRBD1,TRBV12-3/TRBV12-4,TRBJ2-5,TGTGCCATCGGGACAGGGGATGGGGAGACCCAGTACTTC,CAIGTGDGETQYF
-,TRBD1,TRBV9,TRBJ1-2,TGTGCCAGCAGCACCAACCCAGCAGGTGGCAGGGGGCCGGATGGCTACACCTTC,CASSTNPAGGRGPDGYTF
many,-,TRBV7-2,TRBJ1-2,TGTGCCAGCAGCCTGTCGTTCGGGAATGGCTACACCTTC,CASSLSFGNGYTF
-,-,TRBV14,TRBJ2-1,TGTGCCAGCAGCCATCCCGCGGGGTCTAATGAGCAGTTCTTC,CASSHPAGSNEQFF
-,-,TRBV4-1,TRBJ1-4,TGCGCCAGCAGCCAACAGGGCGCTAATGAAAAACTGTTTTTT,CASSQQGANEKLFF
few,-,TRBV4-2,TRBJ1-2,TGTGCCAGCAGCCAAAAACAGGAAAACTATGGCTACACCTTC,CASSQKQENYGYTF
-,TRBD1,TRBV29-1,TRBJ1-6,TGCAGCGCTGGGGACAGGCCCGGTTCACCCCTCCACTTT,CSAGDRPGSPLHF
many,-,TRBV7-2,TRBJ1-2,TGTGCCAGCAGCTTTTCACGTGGGACTAACTATGGCTACACCTTC,CASSFSRGTNYGYTF
-,TRBD1,TRBV5-4,TRBJ1-1,TGTGCCAGCAGCCTGGACAGGGGGCTTCCTGAAGCTTTCTTT,CASSLDRGLPEAFF
-,TRBD1,TRBV7-6,TRBJ1-5,TGTGCCAGCAGGTTGGACCTGACAGGGATTAGCAATCAGCCCCAGCATTTT,CASRLDLTGISNQPQHF
-,-,TRBV12-5,TRBJ1-5,TGTGCTAGTGGTCCCCTTTCGACAGCTCAGCCCCAGCATTTT,CASGPLSTAQPQHF
-,-,TRBV2,TRBJ2-1,TGTGCCAGCAGTGACGGGGTCACCTACAATGAGCAGTTCTTC,CASSDGVTYNEQFF
-,TRBD1,TRBV20-1,TRBJ1-2,TGCAGTGCTAGCCCGGGACAGGGACTGGGTGGCTACACCTTC,CSASPGQGLGGYTF
many,-,TRBV7-2,TRBJ1-5,TGTGCCAGCAGCTTAGGACCGTCGACCCTTCAGCCCCAGCATTTT,CASSLGPSTLQPQHF
many,-,TRBV7-9,TRBJ1-2,TGTGCCAGCAGCTTGAGACTACCCGATTCTGGCTACACCTTC,CASSLRLPDSGYTF
-,TRBD1,TRBV20-1,TRBJ2-2,TGCAGTGCAGCGGCCGGACAGGGAGCCACCGGGGAGCTGTTTTTT,CSAAAGQGATGELFF